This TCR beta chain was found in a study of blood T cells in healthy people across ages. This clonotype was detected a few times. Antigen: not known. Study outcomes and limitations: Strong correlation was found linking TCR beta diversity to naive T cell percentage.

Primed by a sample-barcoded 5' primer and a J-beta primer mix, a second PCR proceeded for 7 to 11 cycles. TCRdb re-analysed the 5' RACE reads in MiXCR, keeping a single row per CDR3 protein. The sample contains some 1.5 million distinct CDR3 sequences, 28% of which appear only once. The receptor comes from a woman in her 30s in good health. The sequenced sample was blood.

The CDR3 sequence: CASSYRPYGEGKHYEQYF. CDR3 coding DNA: TGTGCCAGCAGCTATCGGCCATATGGAGAAGGGAAGCACTACGAGCAGTACTTC. The V call is TRBV6-5, the J call TRBJ2-7; D remains ambiguous. The V end lost 6 bases, the J end lost 3 bases, and 27 bases lay between the germline ends. Germline V gene lookup returns CDR1 MNHEY and CDR2 SVGAGI. CDR3 size: 18 residues.